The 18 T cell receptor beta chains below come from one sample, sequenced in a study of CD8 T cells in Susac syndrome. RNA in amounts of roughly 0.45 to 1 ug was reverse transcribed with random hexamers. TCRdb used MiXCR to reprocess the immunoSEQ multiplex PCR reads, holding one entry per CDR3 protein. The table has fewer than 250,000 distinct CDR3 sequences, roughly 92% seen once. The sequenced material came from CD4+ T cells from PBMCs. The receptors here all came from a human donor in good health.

CDR3 sequence: CASSPSVNTEAFF. The CDR3 DNA is TGTGCCAGCAGTCCCAGTGTTAACACTGAAGCTTTCTTT. The J gene is TRBJ1-1, the V gene TRBV27; D ambiguous. The CDR3 has 13 amino acids. Trimming removed 5 bases at V and 2 bases at J, with 9 bases between. Germline V gives CDR1 MNHEY, CDR2 SMNVEV (reference sequence).

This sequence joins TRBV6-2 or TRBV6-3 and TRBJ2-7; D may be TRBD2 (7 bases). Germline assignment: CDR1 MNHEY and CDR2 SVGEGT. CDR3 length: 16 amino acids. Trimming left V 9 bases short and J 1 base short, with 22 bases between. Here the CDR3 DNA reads TGTGCCAGTACTAATACGGCGGGGGCTGCGTCCTACGAGCAGTACGTC. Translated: CASTNTAGAASYEQYV.

The DNA of the CDR3 is TGTGCCAGCAGCTTGGGTCCGGGGAACACTGAAGCTTTCTTT. Its translation is CASSLGPGNTEAFF. The J gene is TRBJ1-1, the V gene TRBV5-4; D not certain. V shed 0 bases and J shed 1 base, with 7 bases lying between them. Germline CDR1 reads SGHNT; CDR2 reads YYREEE (reference sequence). This CDR3 region has 14 residues. Full variable domain (missing parts from reference TRBV5-4 and TRBJ1-1): ETGVTQSPTHLIKTRGQQVTLRCSSQSGHNTVSWYQQALGQGPQFIFQYYREEENGRGNFPPRFSGLQFPNYSSELNVNALELDDSALYLCASSLGPGNTEAFFGQGTRLTVV.

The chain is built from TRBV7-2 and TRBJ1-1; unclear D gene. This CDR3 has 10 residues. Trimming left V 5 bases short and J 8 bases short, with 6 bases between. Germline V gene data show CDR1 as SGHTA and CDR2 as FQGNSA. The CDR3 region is CASSQTEAFF. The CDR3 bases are TGTGCCAGCAGCCAAACAGAAGCTTTCTTT.

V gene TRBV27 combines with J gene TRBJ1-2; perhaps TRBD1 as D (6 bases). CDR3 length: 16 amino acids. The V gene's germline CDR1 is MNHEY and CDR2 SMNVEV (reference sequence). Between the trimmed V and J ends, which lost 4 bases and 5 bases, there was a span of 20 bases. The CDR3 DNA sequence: TGTGCCAGCAGTTCCTATTCCGGACAGAGCTTATATGGCTACACCTTC. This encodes CASSSYSGQSLYGYTF.

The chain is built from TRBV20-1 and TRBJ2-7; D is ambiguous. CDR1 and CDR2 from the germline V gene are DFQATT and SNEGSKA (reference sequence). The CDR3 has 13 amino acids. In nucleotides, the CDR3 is TGCACCCCCTCGACTCGTGAAGTGAGAGAGCAGTACGTC. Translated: CTPSTREVREQYV.

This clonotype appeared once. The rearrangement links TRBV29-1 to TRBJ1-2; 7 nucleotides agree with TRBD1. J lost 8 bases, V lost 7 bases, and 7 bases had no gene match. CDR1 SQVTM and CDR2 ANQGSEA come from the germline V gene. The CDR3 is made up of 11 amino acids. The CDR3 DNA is TGCAGCGAAAACAGGGGACAGGGCTACACCTTC. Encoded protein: CSENRGQGYTF. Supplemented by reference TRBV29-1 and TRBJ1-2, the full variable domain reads SAVISQKPSRDICQRGTSLTIQCQVDSQVTMMFWYRQQPGQSLTLIATANQGSEATYESGFVIDKFPISRPNLTFSTLTVSNMSPEDSSIYLCSENRGQGYTFGSGTRLTVV.

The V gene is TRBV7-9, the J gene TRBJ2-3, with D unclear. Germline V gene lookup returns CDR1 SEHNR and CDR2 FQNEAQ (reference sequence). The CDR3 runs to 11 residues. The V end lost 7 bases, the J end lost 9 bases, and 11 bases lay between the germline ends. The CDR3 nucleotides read TGTGCCAGCAACCTACTGGAGACGCAGTATTTT. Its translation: CASNLLETQYF.

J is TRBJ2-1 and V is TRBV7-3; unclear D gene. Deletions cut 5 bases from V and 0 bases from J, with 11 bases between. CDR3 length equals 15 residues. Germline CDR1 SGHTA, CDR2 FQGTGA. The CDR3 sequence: CASSPPGGSYNEQFF. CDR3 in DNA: TGTGCCAGCAGCCCGCCCGGCGGCTCCTACAATGAGCAGTTCTTC.

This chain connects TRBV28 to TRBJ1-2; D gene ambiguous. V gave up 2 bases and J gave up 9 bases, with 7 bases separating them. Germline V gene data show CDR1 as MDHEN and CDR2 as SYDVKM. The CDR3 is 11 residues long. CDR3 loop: CASSLKDRYTF. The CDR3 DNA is TGTGCCAGCAGTTTAAAGGACCGCTACACCTTC.

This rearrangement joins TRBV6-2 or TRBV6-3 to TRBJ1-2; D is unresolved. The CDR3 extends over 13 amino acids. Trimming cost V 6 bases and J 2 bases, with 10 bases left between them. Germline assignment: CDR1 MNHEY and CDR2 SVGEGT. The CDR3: CASSLTPNYGYTF. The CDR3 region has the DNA TGTGCCAGCAGCCTCACACCGAACTATGGCTACACCTTC.

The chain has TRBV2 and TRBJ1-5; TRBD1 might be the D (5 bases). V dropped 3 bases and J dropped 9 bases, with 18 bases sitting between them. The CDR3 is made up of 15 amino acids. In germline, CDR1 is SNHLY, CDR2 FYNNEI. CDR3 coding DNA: TGTGCCAGCAGTGACAGGACAACTGTCCGGTCGCCCCAGCATTTT. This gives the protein CASSDRTTVRSPQHF.

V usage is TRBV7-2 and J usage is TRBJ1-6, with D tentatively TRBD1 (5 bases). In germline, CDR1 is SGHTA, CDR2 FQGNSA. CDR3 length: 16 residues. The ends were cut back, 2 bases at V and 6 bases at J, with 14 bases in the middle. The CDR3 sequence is CASSLPGPVANSPLHF. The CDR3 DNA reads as TGTGCCAGCAGCTTACCGGGACCTGTGGCTAATTCACCCCTCCACTTT. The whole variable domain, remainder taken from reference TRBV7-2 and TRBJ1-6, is GAGVSQSPSNKVTEKGKDVELRCDPISGHTALYWYRQSLGQGLEFLIYFQGNSAPDKSGLPSDRFSAERTGGSVSTLTIQRTQQEDSAVYLCASSLPGPVANSPLHFGNGTRLTVT.

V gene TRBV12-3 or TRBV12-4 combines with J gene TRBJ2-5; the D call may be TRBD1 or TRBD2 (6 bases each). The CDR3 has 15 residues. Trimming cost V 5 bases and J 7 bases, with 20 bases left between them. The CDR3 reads CASSILGGLGGTQYF. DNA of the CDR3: TGTGCCAGCAGTATCCTCGGGGGCCTGGGGGGGACCCAGTACTTC.

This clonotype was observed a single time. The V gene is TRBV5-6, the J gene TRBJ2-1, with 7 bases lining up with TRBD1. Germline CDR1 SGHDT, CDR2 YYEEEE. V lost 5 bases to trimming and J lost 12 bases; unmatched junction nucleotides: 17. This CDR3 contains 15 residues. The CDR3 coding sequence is TGTGCCAGCAGTTTCCCGGGACAGACCTTTAGAGGGCAGTTCTTC. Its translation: CASSFPGQTFRGQFF.

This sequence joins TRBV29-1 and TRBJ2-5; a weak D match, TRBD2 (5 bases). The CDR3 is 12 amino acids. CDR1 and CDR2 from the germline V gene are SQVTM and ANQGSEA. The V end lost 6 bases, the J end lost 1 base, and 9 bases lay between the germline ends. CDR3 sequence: CSVAAIQETQYF. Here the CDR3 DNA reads TGCAGCGTAGCGGCGATCCAAGAGACCCAGTACTTC.

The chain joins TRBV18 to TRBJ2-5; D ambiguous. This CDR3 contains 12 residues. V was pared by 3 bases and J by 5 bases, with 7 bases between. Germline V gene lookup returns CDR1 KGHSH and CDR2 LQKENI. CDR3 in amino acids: CASSPTRETQYF. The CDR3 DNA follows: TGTGCCAGCTCACCCACCCGGGAGACCCAGTACTTC. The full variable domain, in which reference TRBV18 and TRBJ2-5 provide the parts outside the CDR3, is NAGVMQNPRHLVRRRGQEARLRCSPMKGHSHVYWYRQLPEEGLKFMVYLQKENIIDESGMPKERFSAEFPKEGPSILRIQQVVRGDSAAYFCASSPTRETQYFGPGTRLLVL.

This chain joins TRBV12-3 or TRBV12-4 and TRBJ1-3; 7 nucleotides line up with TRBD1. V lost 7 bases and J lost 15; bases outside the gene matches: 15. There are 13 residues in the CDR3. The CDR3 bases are TGTGCCAGCAAGCCCGCAGGGGGGTCTAGCAGATATTTT. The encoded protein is CASKPAGGSSRYF.